This TCR beta chain was retrieved from a study of blood T cells in healthy people across ages. The CDR3 is made up of 14 amino acids. Trimming removed 4 bases from V and 7 bases from J, with 14 bases in between. The germline CDR1 and CDR2 sequences are SGHRS and YFSETQ. Alongside a J-beta primer mix, a sample-barcoded 5' primer served in a second PCR lasting roughly 6 to 11 cycles. MiXCR, applied by TCRdb to the 5' RACE reads, yields one record per CDR3 protein. The data contain 1.5 million to 2 million distinct CDR3 sequences, just under 50% of them singletons. This clonotype was obtained from a woman in her forties in good health. The genes are TRBV5-1 and TRBJ1-4; TRBD1 might be the D (5 bases). The sequenced material came from blood. This chain's CDR3 is CASSPSQGGEKLFF. The CDR3 DNA is TGCGCCAGCAGCCCCTCCCAGGGCGGTGAAAAACTGTTTTTT.